This TCR beta chain was sequenced in a study of blood T cells in healthy people across ages. In this sample, this clonotype turned up many times. Its specificity is unknown. A much larger clone lies one base from this, so it may be a read error. Study-wide points: Unsorted PBMC input precluded a conclusive naive versus antigen-experienced comparison.

A second about 7 to 11 cycle PCR used barcoded and J-beta primers. A template-switch adaptor that had 12 random nucleotides put a tag on each cDNA molecule. TCRdb recomputed calls from the 5' RACE reads with MiXCR, one row per CDR3 protein. The repertoire holds 710,000 or so distinct CDR3 sequences, with 32% as singletons. Germline lookup yields CDR1 KGHDR and CDR2 SFDVKD. The CDR3 length is 18 residues. The rearrangement joins TRBV24-1 to TRBJ2-6, with D possibly TRBD1 on 5 matching bases. This clonotype was obtained from a woman over 75 in good health. The specimen was blood. CDR3 coding DNA: TGTGCCACCAGTGATAGTTCCTTCAGGGCTCAAGGGGCCAACGTCCGGACTTTC. Translating it yields CATSDSSFRAQGANVRTF.